This record concerns one TCR beta chain sequence. Its specificity is unknown. The record originates from a study of OX40 agonist ivuxolimab in advanced cancers. In the study overall: The patients' treatment was ivuxolimab, an agonistic anti-OX40 (CD134) antibody. A history of anti-PD-1, anti-PD-L1 or anti-CTLA-4 therapy was acceptable, and more than 30% had some. Points from the study as a whole: People who partly responded at 0.1-3.0 mg/kg had some of the least clonal expansion seen. Determination of antigen specificity was not performed for the expanded peripheral T cells.

Only in-frame clones appear in the TCRdb table, and some are missing; sequencing was by immunoSEQ multiplex PCR. The sample holds about 74,000 clones; 88% are singletons and the top ten take about 1%. Germline V gene sequence: CDR1 SGHTA, CDR2 FQGNSA. The CDR3 is 15 residues long. The germline V and J ends were trimmed by 1 base and 1 base, with 8 bases remaining between them. The sequence derives from an adult with an advanced solid tumor such as melanoma, head and neck, liver or kidney cancer. The chain is built from TRBV7-2 and TRBJ1-3, with a possible D match to TRBD1 (6 bases). Sequences were derived from CD4+ or CD8+ T cells sorted from blood, sampled in a trial of the OX40 agonist ivuxolimab. DNA for the CDR3: TGTGCCAGCAGCTTAGTGGGGGCTTCTGGAAACACCATATATTTT. Its protein is CASSLVGASGNTIYF.